This record looks at one TCR beta chain sequence and its context. What it recognizes is unknown. This sample is drawn from a study of T cell responses to AZD1222 COVID-19 vaccine. Whole-study results and caveats: Unmutated variant regions are reportedly the target of nearly half of TCRs that are spike-specific. Donor demographics were predominantly white British with a female majority; clonal diversity may be underestimated.

V was trimmed by 3 bases and J by 2 bases, leaving 7 bases between them. The CDR3 runs 13 residues. Germline V gene data show CDR1 as SGHAT and CDR2 as FQDESV (reference sequence). Second-dose groups at about 4 or about 12 weeks were pooled. This table comes from immunoSEQ multiplex PCR, and its TCRdb copy is limited to in-frame clones, with some not included. The sample holds around 100,000 clones, about 91% seen once. The specimen comprised peripheral blood, sampled 28 days after the second AZD1222 dose. The V and J genes are TRBV11-1 and TRBJ2-5; a possible D gene is TRBD1 (5 bases). This TCR was recovered from an adult who received the AZD1222 COVID-19 vaccine. The CDR3 reads CASSLGQQETQYF. CDR3 DNA: TGTGCCAGCAGCTTGGGGCAGCAAGAGACCCAGTACTTC.